This TCR beta chain was observed in a study of OX40 agonist ivuxolimab in advanced cancers. Overall study: The patients received agonistic anti-OX40 (CD134) antibody ivuxolimab. A history of anti-PD-1, anti-PD-L1 or anti-CTLA-4 therapy was acceptable, and about 37% had some.

Study results and limitations: Antigens targeted by the expanded peripheral T cells were not determined. Average numbers of expanded clones were greater in CD8+ T cells than in CD4+.

Repertoires were generated with immunoSEQ multiplex PCR, while TCRdb's copy carries only in-frame clones and drops some. The table records about 63,000 clones, 80% to 90% of them present only once. Comment on this clone: Its target is unknown.

Germline V gene sequence: CDR1 MNHNS, CDR2 SASEGT. This CDR3 has 14 residues. The ends were cut back, 6 bases at V and 5 bases at J, with 16 bases in the middle. The chain uses TRBV6-1 and TRBJ1-2; D not certain. Sequencing used CD4+ or CD8+ T cells sorted from blood, obtained in a trial of the OX40 agonist ivuxolimab. This clonotype originated in an adult with an advanced solid tumor such as melanoma, head and neck, liver or kidney cancer. The CDR3 nucleotides read TGTGCCAGCAGCTCCGGCCGCTTGGGGTATGGCTACACCTTC. Encoded protein: CASSSGRLGYGYTF.